This TCR beta chain was identified in a study of T cell responses to AZD1222 COVID-19 vaccine. The study, taken as a whole, reports: Epitopes outside B.1.351 and B.1.1.7 mutated regions reportedly drew nearly half of spike TCRs. Donors were mostly white British, more females; clonal diversity possibly underestimated. Spike regions recognized by vaccine-associated CD4 TCRs spanned the protein, led by 160-218 and 743-854.

As concerns this clone: Antigen specificity is unknown.

Assay used: immunoSEQ multiplex PCR; TCRdb lists only in-frame clones, some missing. Here the sample spans 120,000 to 150,000 clones, 70% to 90% being singletons. The receptor was derived from an adult in good health. The sequenced sample was peripheral blood, obtained on day 0 of AZD1222 vaccination.

The DNA of the CDR3 is TGTGCCAGCAGCCTAATGGGACTGAGTAGAAAACTGTTTTTT. Amino acid sequence: CASSLMGLSRKLFF. The rearrangement joins TRBV27 to TRBJ1-4; D perhaps matches TRBD1 (5 bases). CDR3 size: 14 residues. The germline V gene has CDR1 MNHEY and CDR2 SMNVEV (reference sequence). The V gene lost 6 bases and the J gene lost 10 bases, with 18 bases spanning the gap. Looking up the rest from reference TRBV27 and TRBJ1-4 gives the full variable domain: EAQVTQNPRYLITVTGKKLTVTCSQNMNHEYMSWYRQDPGLGLRQIYYSMNVEVTDKGDVPEGYKVSRKEKRNFPLILESPSPNQTSLYFCASSLMGLSRKLFFGSGTQLSVL.